Listed below are T cell receptor beta chains from one sample, sequenced in a study of T cells after yellow fever vaccination. MiXCR, run by TCRdb on the 5' RACE reads, gives a single entry per CDR3 protein. The table lists hundreds of thousands of distinct CDR3 sequences, about 13% of them singletons. The input for sequencing was PBMCs, taken on the day of the yellow fever booster vaccination. These receptors originate from a man in his thirties or forties who received the YFV17D yellow fever vaccine. CDR3s include the opening cysteine and the closing phenylalanine or tryptophan. Rows may omit the clone size; those that give it use once, few, many or a size class.

clone size,V gene,CDR3 protein
.,TRBV14,CASSPLTGLAGGSPYEQYF
few,TRBV18,CASSLTGPGANVLTF
.,TRBV2,CASTPYSGSGANVLTF
.,TRBV18,CASSPTRQGEETQYF
.,TRBV7-3,CASSWTSGDYNEQFF
.,TRBV29-1,CSVSGAANTGELFF
few,TRBV29-1,CSGGGPGELFF
.,TRBV5-1,CASSFQGYEYEQYF
.,TRBV10-3,CAISLGGLPNEQFF
few,TRBV28,CASSFGAMGGYTF